The 8 T cell receptor beta chains presented below share a single source sample, sequenced in a study of blood T cell repertoires in COVID-19. Profiled with immunoSEQ multiplex PCR; TCRdb holds only in-frame clones, not every one. The sample holds some 68,000 clones, around 90% seen once. The sequencing input was peripheral blood. These receptors were obtained from a human donor in a cohort sampled during active COVID-19.

This chain uses TRBV28 with TRBJ1-6; tentative D call: TRBD1 (6 bases). This CDR3 comprises 14 residues. V was pared by 10 bases and J by 7 bases, with 17 bases between. Germline V gives CDR1 MDHEN, CDR2 SYDVKM. Here the CDR3 reads CATFQGRTNSPLHF. The CDR3 nucleotides are TGTGCCACATTCCAGGGGCGGACAAATTCACCCCTCCACTTT.

This clone was counted only a few times. This sequence joins TRBV4-2 and TRBJ1-2, with TRBD1 matching 9 bases. The ends lost 1 base at V and 4 bases at J; junction bases unmatched: 4. Germline V CDR1 and CDR2: LGHNA, YNFKEQ. The CDR3 spans 15 residues. CDR3 amino acids: CASSQAQGASYGYTF. In DNA form, the CDR3 reads TGTGCCAGCAGCCAAGCACAGGGGGCTAGCTATGGCTACACCTTC.

The chain is built from TRBV19 and TRBJ2-3; a possible D gene is TRBD1 (5 bases). The CDR3 runs to 16 residues. The germline CDR1 and CDR2 sequences are LNHDA and SQIVND (reference sequence). V shed 6 bases and J shed 4 bases, with 20 bases lying between them. The CDR3 DNA sequence: TGTGCCAGTAGAGGGCAGGGCTGGTCGCGCGCAGATACGCAGTATTTT. It specifies CASRGQGWSRADTQYF.

Written as DNA, the CDR3 is TGCAGCGCACTCCTTAGGGGGAAGGATCAGCCCCAGCATTTT. Translated: CSALLRGKDQPQHF. The chain has TRBV29-1 and TRBJ1-5; tentative D call: TRBD1 (6 bases). The germline CDR1 and CDR2 sequences are SQVTM and ANQGSEA. The length of the CDR3 is 14 residues. Trimming shortened V by 7 bases and J by 5 bases, and 18 bases separated the two germline ends. Together with reference TRBV29-1 and TRBJ1-5, the CDR3 gives the full variable domain: SAVISQKPSRDICQRGTSLTIQCQVDSQVTMMFWYRQQPGQSLTLIATANQGSEATYESGFVIDKFPISRPNLTFSTLTVSNMSPEDSSIYLCSALLRGKDQPQHFGDGTRLSIL.

The V gene is TRBV7-2, the J gene TRBJ1-3; no firm D call. V was trimmed by 3 bases and J by 1 base, leaving 16 bases between them. CDR1 SGHTA and CDR2 FQGNSA come from the germline V gene. The CDR3 covers 17 residues. CDR3 amino acids: CASSFVGRPFSGNTIYF. The CDR3 bases are TGTGCCAGCAGCTTCGTCGGCAGGCCCTTTTCTGGAAACACCATATATTTT.

The genes are TRBV5-1 and TRBJ2-6, with D maybe TRBD2 (6 bases). CDR1 and CDR2 (germline): SGHRS, YFSETQ. The V end lost 4 bases, the J end lost 0 bases, and 17 bases lay between the germline ends. The CDR3 totals 18 residues. The CDR3 bases are TGCGCCAGCAGCCCGTACGGGGGTATGCCCTCTGGGGCCAACGTCCTGACTTTC. Residues: CASSPYGGMPSGANVLTF.

This chain connects TRBV7-9 to TRBJ2-5; TRBD2 is a possible D gene (6 bases). V was pared by 4 bases and J by 4 bases, with 16 bases between. Germline V gives CDR1 SEHNR, CDR2 FQNEAQ (reference sequence). The CDR3 runs to 15 residues. For the CDR3, the DNA is TGTGCCAGCAGCTCCCTAATGGGGGGTCCAGAGACCCAGTACTTC. Translated, it gives CASSSLMGGPETQYF.

The V call is TRBV30, the J call TRBJ2-5, with 11 positions matching TRBD2. The V gene's germline CDR1 is GTSNPN and CDR2 SVGIG (reference sequence). The CDR3 length is 15 residues. J was trimmed by 5 bases and V by 4 bases; bases with no gene match: 9. CDR3 residues: CAWTRGRTSGETQYF. CDR3 bases: TGTGCCTGGACTCGAGGACGGACTAGCGGGGAGACCCAGTACTTC. Full variable domain (outside the CDR3, taken from reference TRBV30 and TRBJ2-5): SQTIHQWPATLVQPVGSPLSLECTVEGTSNPNLYWYRQAAGRGLQLLFYSVGIGQISSEVPQNLSASRPQDRQFILSSKKLLLSDSGFYLCAWTRGRTSGETQYFGPGTRLLVL.